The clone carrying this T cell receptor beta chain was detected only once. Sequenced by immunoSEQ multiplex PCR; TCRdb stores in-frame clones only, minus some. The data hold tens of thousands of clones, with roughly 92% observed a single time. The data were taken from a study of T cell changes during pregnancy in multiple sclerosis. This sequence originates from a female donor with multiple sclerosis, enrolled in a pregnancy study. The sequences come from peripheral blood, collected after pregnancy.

For the CDR3, the DNA is TGTGCCAGCAGCCAAGAGGTAGGGGTGGACTATGGCTACACCTTC. It codes for CASSQEVGVDYGYTF. V usage is TRBV14 and J usage is TRBJ1-2, with D possibly being TRBD1 (5 bases). Looked up from germline, CDR1 is SGHDN and CDR2 is FVKESK. V lost 0 bases and J lost 3, with 11 bases in between. The CDR3 is 15 residues long.